This T cell receptor beta chain is drawn from a study of PD-1 blockade in classical Hodgkin lymphoma. Study outcomes and limitations: The baseline diversity of complete responders showed similarity to that of newly diagnosed patients.

With no exception, relapse followed autologous stem cell transplantation in all patients, and brentuximab vedotin exposure varied. A note on this clone: Antigen specificity is unknown.

The germline CDR1 and CDR2 sequences are LNHDA and SQIVND (reference sequence). The V gene lost 3 bases and the J gene lost 3 bases, with 12 bases spanning the gap. The CDR3 is made up of 14 amino acids. This table comes from immunoSEQ multiplex PCR, and its TCRdb copy is limited to in-frame clones, with some not included. The sample consists of tens of thousands of clones, around 70% of them appearing once. The TCR was taken from a human donor with classical Hodgkin lymphoma. Here the sequenced sample was peripheral blood mononuclear cells (PBMCs), taken at baseline. J is TRBJ2-7 and V is TRBV19; D could derive from TRBD1 or TRBD2 (6 bases each). CDR3 nucleotide sequence: TGTGCCAGTAGTATCGCAGGGGAGGACTACGAGCAGTACTTC. Amino acid sequence: CASSIAGEDYEQYF. Complete variable domain (other parts from reference TRBV19 and TRBJ2-7): DGGITQSPKYLFRKEGQNVTLSCEQNLNHDAMYWYRQDPGQGLRLIYYSQIVNDFQKGDIAEGYSVSREKKESFPLTVTSAQKNPTAFYLCASSIAGEDYEQYFGPGTRLTVT.